The 20 T cell receptor beta chains below all came from one sample that was sequenced in a study of control samples from healthy donors and cancer patients. Method: immunoSEQ multiplex PCR; TCRdb's copy keeps in-frame clones and lacks some. Found here are roughly 63,000 clones, around 90% of them singletons; the top ten hold roughly 1.6%. Sequencing used PBMCs. The receptors shown here come from a man aged 35-49 years with colorectal cancer.

The chain is built from TRBV7-2 and TRBJ1-2, with D possibly matching TRBD1 (5 bases). CDR1 and CDR2 (germline): SGHTA, FQGNSA. Trimming took 1 base from V and 1 from J, leaving 10 bases between them. The CDR3 covers 15 residues. CDR3 sequence (DNA): TGTGCCAGCAGCTTAGTCCCGGGGGGTAACTATGGCTACACCTTC. Translating it yields CASSLVPGGNYGYTF.

This clone appeared a single time. The chain has TRBV6-2 or TRBV6-3 and TRBJ1-4, with a weak D call TRBD1 (6 bases). V gave up 2 bases and J gave up 3 bases, with 13 bases separating them. In germline, CDR1 is MNHEY, CDR2 SVGEGT. The CDR3 contains 16 residues. The CDR3 region is CASSYGGGPPNEKLFF. CDR3 DNA: TGTGCCAGCAGTTACGGGGGGGGCCCTCCTAATGAAAAACTGTTTTTT.

The chain employs TRBV29-1 and TRBJ1-2; unclear D gene. The CDR3 extends over 12 amino acids. The germline gives CDR1 SQVTM, CDR2 ANQGSEA. V was trimmed by 3 bases and J by 6 bases, leaving 11 bases between them. The CDR3 coding sequence is TGCAGCGTTGAGGTACCCCCTAATGGCTACACCTTC. Encoded protein: CSVEVPPNGYTF.

This clone was detected once. V and J are TRBV6-5 and TRBJ2-7; 9 nucleotides agree with TRBD1. This CDR3 spans 13 amino acids. Germline CDR1 reads MNHEY; CDR2 reads SVGAGI. J gave up 6 bases and V 6 bases, and 6 bases lay outside the gene matches. CDR3 nucleotides: TGTGCCAGCAGAGGACAGGGGATTGGCGAGCAGTACTTC. This gives the protein CASRGQGIGEQYF.

V is TRBV11-2 and J is TRBJ2-7, with TRBD1 matching 7 bases. Germline CDR1 SGHAT, CDR2 FQNNGV. V lost 5 bases, J lost 3 bases, and 10 bases stayed unmatched. The CDR3 is 15 residues long. In DNA form, the CDR3 reads TGTGCCAGCAGCCTCCTAACGGGACAGCACTACGAGCAGTACTTC. Translation: CASSLLTGQHYEQYF.

The V gene is TRBV19, the J gene TRBJ1-2; D is unclear. CDR1 LNHDA and CDR2 SQIVND come from the germline V gene (reference sequence). Trimming removed 5 bases at V and 8 bases at J, with 12 bases between. The CDR3 covers 12 residues. This chain's CDR3 is CASSLQGWGYTF. Here the CDR3 DNA reads TGTGCCAGTAGTCTACAAGGGTGGGGCTACACCTTC.

This chain uses TRBV2 with TRBJ1-2; 8 nucleotides agree with TRBD1. V shed 6 bases, J shed 7 bases, and the junction held 10 bases outside the gene matches. The CDR3 totals 14 residues. From germline, CDR1 is SNHLY and CDR2 FYNNEI. In DNA form, the CDR3 reads TGTGCCAGCAGCGGACAGGGCTTTCTCTCTGGCTACACCTTC. Translated, it gives CASSGQGFLSGYTF.

The chain uses TRBV3-1 (or the pseudogene TRBV3-2) and TRBJ2-7; possibly TRBD1 for D (6 bases). The V and J ends lost 1 base and 2 bases respectively, with 9 bases between them. Germline CDR1 LGHDT, CDR2 YNNKEL (reference sequence). The length of the CDR3 is 14 residues. The CDR3 DNA sequence: TGTGCCAGCAGCCAAGCAGGGGCGACCTACGAGCAGTACTTC. Amino acid sequence: CASSQAGATYEQYF.

The chain uses TRBV6-6 and TRBJ2-6, with D unresolved. The length of the CDR3 is 13 residues. CDR1 MNHNY and CDR2 SVGAGI come from the germline V gene (reference sequence). The V gene lost 8 bases and the J gene lost 1 base, with 6 bases spanning the gap. The CDR3 DNA is TGTGCCAGCCTTAATTCTGGGGCCAACGTCCTGACTTTC. It translates to CASLNSGANVLTF.

The rearrangement joins TRBV7-3 to TRBJ2-3; 8 positions match TRBD2. The CDR3 has 14 amino acids. The V and J ends lost 2 bases and 7 bases, in that order; junction bases with no gene match: 5. Germline CDR1 SGHTA, CDR2 FQGTGA. The CDR3 here is CASSLLAGGHTQYF. The CDR3 bases are TGTGCCAGCAGCTTACTGGCGGGGGGACATACGCAGTATTTT.

The V call is TRBV19, the J call TRBJ2-1; 7 bases line up with TRBD1. Germline-derived CDR1 and CDR2 are LNHDA and SQIVND (reference sequence). The CDR3 is 13 amino acids. Losses at the gene ends were 5 bases for V and 8 bases for J; bases not matched to a gene: 6. CDR3 region: CASSPTGADEQFF. In DNA form, the CDR3 reads TGTGCCAGTAGTCCTACAGGGGCGGATGAGCAGTTCTTC.

This chain joins TRBV5-1 and TRBJ1-2; possible D gene TRBD1, 5 bases. Between the trimmed V and J ends, which lost 1 base and 6 bases, there was a span of 13 bases. The CDR3 sequence is 14 residues long. CDR1 is SGHRS, CDR2 YFSETQ, per germline. The CDR3 DNA reads as TGCGCCAGCAGCTTGCTCGGAGTGGGGGATGGCTACACCTTC. Translation: CASSLLGVGDGYTF.

This sequence joins TRBV19 and TRBJ1-6; no clear D gene. The CDR3 spans 13 residues. Per germline, CDR1 LNHDA and CDR2 SQIVND (reference sequence). The V end was cut by 3 bases, the J end by 10 bases, with 10 bases between. The CDR3 coding sequence is TGTGCCAGTAGTATTGGATGGGAATCACCCCTCCACTTT. It specifies CASSIGWESPLHF.

CDR3: CASSVVAGFYNEQFF. The DNA for the CDR3 is TGTGCCAGCAGCGTAGTAGCGGGGTTTTACAATGAGCAGTTCTTC. The chain is built from TRBV9 and TRBJ2-1; TRBD2 aligns across 8 bases. The V gene end was trimmed by 0 bases and the J gene end by 4 bases; junction bases not matched to a gene: 3. The CDR3 runs to 15 residues. Germline-derived CDR1 and CDR2 are SGDLS and YYNGEE.

The CDR3 is CASNPSRELRQPQHF. Here the CDR3 DNA reads TGTGCCAGCAACCCGAGTCGGGAGTTGAGGCAGCCCCAGCATTTT. V gene TRBV7-8 combines with J gene TRBJ1-5; the D is unclear. The V end was cut by 7 bases, the J end by 7 bases, with 20 bases between. Germline V gene lookup returns CDR1 SGHVS and CDR2 FQNEAQ. The CDR3 sequence is 15 residues long.

This clone showed up just once. The chain couples TRBV7-2 to TRBJ1-2; 9 nucleotides agree with TRBD1. Germline assignment: CDR1 SGHTA and CDR2 FQGNSA. CDR3 size: 16 residues. V gave up 5 bases and J gave up 6 bases; unmatched junction bases: 13. For the CDR3, the DNA is TGTGCCAGCAGCACCGGGACAGGGATGGGCTTCGATGGCTACACCTTC. Translating gives CASSTGTGMGFDGYTF.

The V gene is TRBV7-2, the J gene TRBJ2-7; D possibly corresponds to TRBD2 (5 bases). Trimming left V 6 bases short and J 0 bases short, with 15 bases between. CDR1 and CDR2 from the germline V gene are SGHTA and FQGNSA. This CDR3 spans 15 amino acids. The CDR3 DNA follows: TGTGCCAGCAGTCTCAGGTGGGAGAGCTCCTACGAGCAGTACTTC. Translating it yields CASSLRWESSYEQYF.

V and J are TRBV7-3 and TRBJ2-2; unclear D gene. CDR1 and CDR2 (germline): SGHTA, FQGTGA. CDR3 length: 13 residues. V was clipped by 4 bases and J by 9 bases, with 12 bases between them. The CDR3 loop reads CASSSSPGRELFF. CDR3 DNA sequence: TGTGCCAGCAGCTCATCCCCAGGCAGGGAGCTGTTTTTT.

V and J are TRBV3-1 (or the pseudogene TRBV3-2) and TRBJ1-3, with a weak D call TRBD1 (5 bases). Trimming removed 4 bases at V and 4 bases at J, with 11 bases between. This CDR3 spans 14 amino acids. Germline CDR1 reads LGHDT; CDR2 reads YNNKEL (reference sequence). DNA for the CDR3: TGTGCCAGCAGCCTTCAGGGAGCCGGAAACACCATATATTTT. Protein product: CASSLQGAGNTIYF.

CDR3 amino acids: CASSEQGASTGELFF. The CDR3 coding sequence is TGTGCCAGCAGTGAGCAGGGGGCAAGTACCGGGGAGCTGTTTTTT. This chain connects TRBV6-1 to TRBJ2-2, with TRBD1 identical over 8 bases. Looked up from germline, CDR1 is MNHNS and CDR2 is SASEGT. V was clipped by 3 bases and J by 5 bases; unmatched bases: 5. This CDR3 contains 15 residues.